What follows describes a single T cell receptor (beta chain). The antigen it recognizes is unknown. Base qualities were left out, and no much larger clone turns up one base away. The germline V gene (reference sequence) provides CDR1 LNHDA and CDR2 SQIVND. The CDR3 covers 15 residues, taking in both the cysteine and the phenylalanine. Just CDR3 DNA is preserved here, 45 bases in frame from base 1. V lost 5 bases and J lost 6 bases, and the count of bases not matched to a germline gene is 1. The sample comes from a study of Siglec-9 on CD8 T cells in melanoma (dated by TCRdb to between 2017 and 2020). In the study overall: Siglec-9 expression on CD8+ T cells and the role of Siglec-9 in regulating T cells in the melanoma tumor microenvironment were investigated in the study. Findings and caveats that apply to the study as a whole: An effector memory CD8+ T-cell subset that appeared to accumulate within melanoma tumors was reported to be marked and regulated by Siglec-9.

The library was prepared using the immunoSEQ multiplex PCR assay. TCRdb carries this immuneACCESS record with in-frame sequences only. Its versions omit some clonotypes, under half of them owing to an unresolved V gene in the studies checked, with the rest unexplained. For this sample there are roughly 35,000 clones; approximately 84% appear just once. Clones ranked in the top ten supply under 2% of the sample. The chain is encoded by TRBV19 joined to TRBJ2-2, with TRBD2 identical over 15 junction bases. This sequence was found in a human donor in good health. Sample: Siglec-9- CD8+ T cells sorted from blood. Interpreted using the paper, the cell subset or site label stands for: CD8 T cells lacking Siglec-9. The sequence in DNA is TGTGCCAGTAGTTGGACTAGCGGGGGGGCCGGGGAGCTGTTTTTT. Translated, this gives CASSWTSGGAGELFF.